This T cell receptor (beta chain) was sequenced for a study of cytomegalovirus exposure and HLA in healthy donors (dated by TCRdb to 2016 to 2017). Background for the entire study: An earlier analysis of some 600 of the donors reported approximately 260 Gb of sequence data and about 120 million unique TCR beta sequences obtained from some 170 million T cells. In addition to the first cohort of roughly 670 subjects, a separate validation cohort of 120 different subjects was used. An earlier analysis of roughly 580 of the donors used high-throughput TCR beta sequencing to judge whether each TCR beta V gene segment behaved as functional or pseudogenic. In a later analysis, previously published TCR beta repertoires from more than 500 donors were re-analyzed and high-resolution HLA genotyping was added so that TCR occurrence patterns could be studied. Every discovery cohort repertoire had been produced on one sequencing platform. About 280 gigabases of sequencing data and 91 million or so unique TCR sequences made up an early release that covered some 640 HLA-typed donors. Four or five DR-DQ haplotypes were handled as single units for association and clustering because linkage in the cohort was strong. Alongside the repertoire data, information on donor age, sex, ethnicity and CMV serostatus was compiled. In a later genetic analysis, genome-wide SNP genotypes for 398 of the 666 donors were used, and that subset was treated as a discovery cohort. The number of donors typed differed by locus, with about 629-640 for A, B, C, DRB1 and DQB1, roughly 520 for DQA1, 600 to 610 for DPA1, and some 440 for DPB1. Among some 410 genotyped donors of the cohort, an average of approximately 250,000 unique TCR beta nucleotide sequences were sequenced per donor, around 18% of them non-productive. The study aimed to test whether cataloging public T cell receptors could reveal signatures of past pathogen exposure. HLA typing included class I and class II loci at four-digit resolution. Among the approximately 420 genotyped donors, under 90% belonged to the genetic ancestry cluster associated with self-reported Caucasian donors. The study profiled the T cell repertoires of more than 500 subjects by immunosequencing and related them to cytomegalovirus serostatus. In the later analysis, no new phenotypic data were used to find candidate immune exposures; instead, reliance was placed on TCR beta sequences and their occurrence across donors. High-throughput TCR immunosequencing, statistical association of individual TCRs with disease status, and machine learning were combined to predict cytomegalovirus infection status. What the research found in general, with its limitations: Linkage disequilibrium might explain the correlated functional status among segregating V segments, but an unknown experimental factor could not be ruled out. A group of highly shared sequence variants was considered likely to be a technical artifact of the sequencing pipeline. A total of 150 to 200 TCR beta chains were listed by the study as associated with cytomegalovirus. While some public TCRs were present in many individuals, most TCR sequences turned up only very rarely across donors. In this cohort, only TCR beta chains were sequenced, and detectable features were limited by the absence of alpha or paired-chain data. The presence/absence analyses assumed that sequencing depth was roughly uniform across donors, and that assumption may not be true. In an earlier analysis of about 550 of the donors, most TCR beta V segments were observed in productive rearrangements about 90% or about 30% of the time, broadly matching IMGT annotations. A later analysis found that most CMV-associated TCR beta chains appeared HLA-restricted, with HLA associations seemingly driven largely by CMV exposure. Immune exposure information for the cohort was limited to CMV serostatus. Specific HLA alleles were associated with roughly 17,000 TCR beta sequences at a false discovery rate of 0.05 in a later analysis. According to the authors, the approach could potentially be generalized to other disease states and immunological phenotypes. Several of the top co-occurrence clusters appeared to be linked to parvovirus B19, influenza, CMV and Epstein-Barr virus, according to a later analysis. In vitro tests confirmed that three of the cytomegalovirus-associated TCR beta chains recognize cytomegalovirus antigens. Because the 87-base-pair reads could not distinguish some IMGT-functional V segments, including TRBV6-2 and TRBV6-3, those segments were excluded. When HLA alleles, especially DR and DQ, strongly co-occurred, TCR associations were difficult to assign to individual alleles. In a later analysis, HLA-associated TCR beta chains were found to be more clonally expanded and to have lower generation probabilities than equally common non-associated chains. A further reported finding was that TCR beta sequences accurately predicted the HLA-A and HLA-B alleles for most subjects in the first cohort. A later analysis found that TCR association rates varied across HLA loci, with DRB1 alleles showing the most associated TCRs and HLA-C alleles the fewest. An association between a missense DCLRE1C variant and V-gene and J-gene trimming of TCR beta chains was found in a later genetic analysis and replicated in an independent cohort. The earlier analysis of nearly 600 of the donors excluded approximately 17 rarely observed V segments, including chromosome 9 orphons, because counts were too low. HLA typing was unavailable for some donors at each locus, so association tests used only the typed subset. In both the original and validation cohorts, the classifier was reported to diagnose cytomegalovirus status with high specificity and sensitivity. According to a later genetic analysis, donors in an Asian-associated ancestry cluster had fewer N-insertions in productive TCRs than the approximately 700-donor mean.

The method behind the library was the immunoSEQ multiplex PCR assay. For the multiplex PCR, a mixture combining 60 forward primers for TCR Vbeta segments and 13 reverse primers for TCR Jbeta segments was used. The CDR3 region of rearranged TCR beta genes was amplified from genomic DNA with a multiplex PCR assay. The amplified TCR beta libraries were sequenced on the Illumina HiSeq System as 87-base-pair reads. The original pipeline was this. Across the roughly 700 repertoires, a later analysis counted approximately 75 million unique TCR beta chains, around 11 million of which were shared by at least two donors. A nearest-neighbor algorithm error-corrected the raw reads and collapsed the reads into unique sequences, merging closely related sequences to remove PCR and sequencing errors. CDR3 sequences were aligned to IMGT reference sequences to assign V, D and J gene segments. For a sequence to be retained, at least a six-nucleotide match to both a V gene segment and a J gene segment was required. Rearrangements were called productive when the CDR3 lacked stop codons and stayed in frame with V and J; all others were non-productive. Following IMGT convention, CDR3 was defined as the stretch from the second conserved V-encoded cysteine up to the conserved J-encoded phenylalanine. In an earlier analysis of more than 550 of the donors, sequences lacking an unambiguous match to a single V gene segment were excluded. An earlier analysis of a few hundred of the donors called V segments functional above 56.7% productive rearrangements and segregating when the between-donor standard deviation exceeded 5%. To diagnose cytomegalovirus status from the catalog of TCR beta chain sequences, a statistical classification framework was built. A later analysis assigned V and J genes by comparing TCR nucleotide sequences with IMGT/GENE-DB human TR gene sequences. The TCRdist pipeline was used in a later analysis to assign CDR3 sequences and most-parsimonious VDJ recombination scenarios. A later analysis defined each TCR beta chain by its CDR3 amino acid sequence plus V-gene family, and excluded reads lacking a unique V-gene family. In a later analysis, approximately 640 highly shared, low-generation-probability nucleotide sequences were removed to address suspected cross-contamination and a sequencing artifact. In a later analysis, a clonal expansion index was calculated for each public chain from normalized within-repertoire ranks of inferred template counts. A later analysis computed generation probabilities with a VDJ recombination model fitted to out-of-frame rearrangements, and checked the results against IGoR. Hypergeometric tests were used in a later analysis to score TCR-TCR, TCR-HLA and TCR-CMV co-occurrence, with a repertoire-size bias correction applied to the TCR pairs. A later analysis estimated false discovery rates by permuting HLA or CMV assignments 20 times. In a later analysis, co-occurring TCRs were grouped using DBSCAN, with TCRdist sequence similarity added in when clustering inside HLA-allele-positive subsets. For co-occurrence clustering, repertoires with fewer than 30,000 or more than 120,000 public chains were excluded, along with roughly 5 repertoires with anomalous nucleotide sharing. In TCRdb, the immuneACCESS table is reduced to in-frame sequences with V and J assigned. These tables do not hold every clone; where another copy was compared, an unresolved V gene accounts for under half, and the others remain unexplained. The V and J calls and the clone size are those of that table, but D and trimming were determined from the DNA. In all, the sample holds approximately 150,000 clones, and 76% of those were seen once. The ten most abundant clones make up 3% to 4% of the sample.

A remark on this clone: The antigen it binds to is not known. No much larger clone exists at a distance of one base, and base qualities are not known. This sample also contains other DNA sequences that code for the same CDR3.

From cysteine to phenylalanine, the CDR3 is 14 amino acids long. The only DNA kept is the CDR3, 42 bases in frame from the first base. CDR1 and CDR2 were assigned from the germline V gene as SGHTA and FQGNSA. For this chain, trimming is 3 bases at the V end and 2 bases at the J end, and the number of junction bases without a gene match is 3. The cohort was made up of about 610 healthy bone marrow donors. At the time of sampling, every cohort member was nominally healthy, though immune exposures that went unrecorded were likely present. The donor tested CMV seronegative, placing the donor among the 350 to 400 seronegative members of the cohort. A peripheral blood sample was collected from each donor, and TCR beta sequencing was performed on peripheral blood mononuclear cells. The Qiagen DNeasy Blood Extraction Kit was used to extract genomic DNA from the blood cell samples.

The chain uses TRBV7-2 and TRBJ2-7; 8 bases in between match TRBD1. The source of this sequence is a male donor in good health and CMV-seronegative. The sequenced sample was PBMCs. Read as DNA, the sequence is TGTGCCAGCAGCTTGGGGACAGGCCCCTACGAGCAGTACTTC. It translates as CASSLGTGPYEQYF.